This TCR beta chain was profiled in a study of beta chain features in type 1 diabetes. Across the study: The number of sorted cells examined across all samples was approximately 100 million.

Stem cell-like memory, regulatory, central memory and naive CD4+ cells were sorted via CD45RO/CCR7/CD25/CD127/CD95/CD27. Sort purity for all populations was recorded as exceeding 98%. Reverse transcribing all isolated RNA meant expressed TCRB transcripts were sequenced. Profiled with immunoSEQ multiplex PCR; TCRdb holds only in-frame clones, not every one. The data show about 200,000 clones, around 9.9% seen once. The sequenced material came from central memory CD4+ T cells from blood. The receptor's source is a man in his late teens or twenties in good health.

DNA for the CDR3: TGTGCCAGCAGTTTATTCCTAGCGGGAGAGGGTGAGCAGTTCTTC. Translation gives CASSLFLAGEGEQFF. This chain connects TRBV27 to TRBJ2-1; 10 bases fit TRBD2. Germline CDR1 is MNHEY and CDR2 is SMNVEV (reference sequence). The CDR3 is made up of 15 amino acids. V lost 1 base, J lost 9 bases, and 6 bases stayed unmatched.